This paragraph reports one T cell receptor beta chain. The sample originates from a study of OX40 agonist ivuxolimab in advanced cancers. In the study overall: An anti-OX40 (CD134) antibody with agonistic activity, ivuxolimab, was administered to patients. Patients assigned to dose escalation were diagnosed with hepatocellular carcinoma, melanoma, renal cell or head and neck cancer.

The CDR3 contains 13 residues. CDR1 is SGHKS, CDR2 YYEKEE, per germline (reference sequence). Trimming removed 1 base at V and 5 bases at J, with 10 bases between. Measured with immunoSEQ multiplex PCR; TCRdb has only the in-frame clones, and not every one. The table has around 60,000 clones, roughly 91% seen once. The TCR comes from an adult with an advanced solid tumor such as melanoma, head and neck, liver or kidney cancer. The sequenced sample was CD4+ or CD8+ T cells sorted from blood, obtained in a trial of the OX40 agonist ivuxolimab. The chain uses TRBV5-5 and TRBJ2-7; perhaps TRBD1 as D (5 bases). CDR3 in DNA: TGTGCCAGCAGCTTGCCGACAGCTAACGAGCAGTACTTC. It specifies CASSLPTANEQYF.